This T cell receptor beta chain was obtained from a study of cytomegalovirus exposure and HLA in healthy donors. Study-level findings and limits: Specificity of a few CMV-associated chains for CMV antigens was verified in vitro. Accurate predictions that matched the HLA-A and HLA-B alleles of most subjects were reportedly made from TCR beta sequences. Fewer N-insertions (relative to the roughly 610-donor mean) were reportedly seen in an Asian-associated ancestry cluster in a later analysis.

V dropped 1 base and J dropped 4 bases, with 17 bases sitting between them. The CDR3 contains 16 residues. Germline CDR1 and CDR2: GTSNPN and SVGIG (reference sequence). As regards this clone: As yet, its antigen is unknown.

Both 60 Vbeta primers and 13 Jbeta primers went into the PCR. Sequencing used immunoSEQ multiplex PCR; TCRdb keeps in-frame clones, though not all of them. Counted here are 95,000 to 100,000 clones, 70% to 80% occurring once; the ten biggest clones make up around 7.2%. The source is a female donor in good health and CMV-seronegative. The V gene is TRBV30, the J gene TRBJ1-5, with D possibly being TRBD1 (6 bases). What was sequenced was PBMCs. The CDR3 coding sequence is TGTGCCTGGAGTGCCAAGCCGACAGGCCGGAATCAGCCCCAGCATTTT. It codes for CAWSAKPTGRNQPQHF.